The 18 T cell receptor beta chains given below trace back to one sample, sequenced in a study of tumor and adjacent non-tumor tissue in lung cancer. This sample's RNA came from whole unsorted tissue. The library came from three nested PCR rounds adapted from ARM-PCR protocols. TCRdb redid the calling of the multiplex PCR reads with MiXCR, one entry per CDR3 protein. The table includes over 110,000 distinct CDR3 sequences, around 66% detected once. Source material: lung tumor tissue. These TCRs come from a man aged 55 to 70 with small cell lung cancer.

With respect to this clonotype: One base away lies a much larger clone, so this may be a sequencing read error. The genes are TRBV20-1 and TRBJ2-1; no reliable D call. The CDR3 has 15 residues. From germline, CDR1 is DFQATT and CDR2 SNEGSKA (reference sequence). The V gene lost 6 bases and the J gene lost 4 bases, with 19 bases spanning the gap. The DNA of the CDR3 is TGCAGTGCCCACGCAGGCGAGGCGGTTTACAATGAGCAGTTCTTC. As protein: CSAHAGEAVYNEQFF.

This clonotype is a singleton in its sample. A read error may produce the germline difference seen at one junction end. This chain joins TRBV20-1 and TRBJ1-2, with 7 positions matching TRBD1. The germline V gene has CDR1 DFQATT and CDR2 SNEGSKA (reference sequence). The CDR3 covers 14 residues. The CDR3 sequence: CSARPDDRVYGYIF. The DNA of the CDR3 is TGCAGTGCTAGACCCGACGACAGGGTCTATGGCTACATCTTC.

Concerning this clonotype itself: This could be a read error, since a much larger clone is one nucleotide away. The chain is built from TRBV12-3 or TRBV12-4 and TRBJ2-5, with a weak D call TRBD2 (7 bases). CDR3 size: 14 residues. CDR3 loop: CAISLRGGPETQYF. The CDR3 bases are TGTGCCATCAGTTTACGCGGGGGCCCAGAGACCCAGTACTTC.

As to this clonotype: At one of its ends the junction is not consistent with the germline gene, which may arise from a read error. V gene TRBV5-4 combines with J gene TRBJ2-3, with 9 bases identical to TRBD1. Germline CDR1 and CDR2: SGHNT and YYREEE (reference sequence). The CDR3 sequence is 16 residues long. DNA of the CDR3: TGTCCCAGCAGCTGGAAAACCGGGACAGGGACAGATGCGCAGTATTTT. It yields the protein CPSSWKTGTGTDAQYF.

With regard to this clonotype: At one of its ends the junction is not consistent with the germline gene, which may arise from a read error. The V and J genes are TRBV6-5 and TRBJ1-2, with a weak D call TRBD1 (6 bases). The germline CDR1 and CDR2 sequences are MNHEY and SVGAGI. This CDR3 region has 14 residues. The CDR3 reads CASSHSGGHYGYTF. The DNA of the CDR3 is TGTGCCAGCAGTCACTCGGGGGGCCACTATGGTTACACCTTC.

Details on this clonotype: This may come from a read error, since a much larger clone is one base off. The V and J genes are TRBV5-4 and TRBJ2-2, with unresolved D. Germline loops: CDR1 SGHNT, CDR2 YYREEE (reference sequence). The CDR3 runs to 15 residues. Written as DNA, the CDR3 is TGTGTCAGCAGCTTGAGGCCCGATGGAGCCGGGGAGCTGTTTTTT. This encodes CVSSLRPDGAGELFF.

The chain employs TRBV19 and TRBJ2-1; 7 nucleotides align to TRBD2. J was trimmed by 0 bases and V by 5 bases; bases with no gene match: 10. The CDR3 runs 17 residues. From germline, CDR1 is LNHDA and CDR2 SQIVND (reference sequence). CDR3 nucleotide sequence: TGTGCCAGTAGTTGGACTAGAGGGAGGCCCTCCTACAATGAGCAGTTCTTC. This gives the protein CASSWTRGRPSYNEQFF.

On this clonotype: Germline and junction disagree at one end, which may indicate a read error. The CDR3 region has the DNA TGTGCCAACAGCTTAGATCGACAGAGCAACACTGAAGCTTTCTTT. It specifies CANSLDRQSNTEAFF. The V and J genes are TRBV11-3 and TRBJ1-1, with D possibly being TRBD1 (5 bases). CDR1 is SGHNT and CDR2 is YENEEA in the germline V gene. The CDR3 length is 15 residues. Based on the CDR3 plus reference TRBV11-3 and TRBJ1-1, the full variable domain is EAGVVQSPRYKIIEKKQPVAFWCNPISGHNTLYWYLQNLGQGPELLIRYENEEAVDDSQLPKDRFSAERLKGVDSTLKIQPAELGDSAVYLCANSLDRQSNTEAFFGQGTRLTVV.

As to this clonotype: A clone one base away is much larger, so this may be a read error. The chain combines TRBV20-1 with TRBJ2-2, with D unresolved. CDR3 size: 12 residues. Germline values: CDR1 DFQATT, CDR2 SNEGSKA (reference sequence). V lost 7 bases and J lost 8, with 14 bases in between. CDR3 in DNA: TGCAGTGATAGTAACTCCCCGGGGGAGCTGTTTTTT. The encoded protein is CSDSNSPGELFF.

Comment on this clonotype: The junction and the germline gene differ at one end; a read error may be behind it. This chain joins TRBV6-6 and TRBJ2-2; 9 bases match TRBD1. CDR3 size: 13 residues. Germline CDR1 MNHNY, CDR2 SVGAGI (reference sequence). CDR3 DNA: TGTGCCTGCAGGGGACAGGGATCCGGGGAGCTGTTTTTT. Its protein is CACRGQGSGELFF.

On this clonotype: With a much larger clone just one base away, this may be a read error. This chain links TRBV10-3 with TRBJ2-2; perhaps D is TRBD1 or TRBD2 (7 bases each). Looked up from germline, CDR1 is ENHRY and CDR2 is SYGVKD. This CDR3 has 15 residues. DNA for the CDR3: TGTGACATCCCCAAGGGGGCGGGAGCGAACGGGGAGCTGTTTTTT. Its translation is CDIPKGAGANGELFF.

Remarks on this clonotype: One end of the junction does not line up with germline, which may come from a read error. The CDR3 reads CDSSYSGRRSSYNSLLHF. The CDR3 nucleotides read TGTGACAGCAGTTACTCTGGACGGCGAAGTTCCTATAATTCACTCCTCCACTTT. The rearrangement joins TRBV6-5 to TRBJ1-6, with D unresolved. This CDR3 region has 18 residues. Germline CDR1 MNHEY, CDR2 SVGAGI.

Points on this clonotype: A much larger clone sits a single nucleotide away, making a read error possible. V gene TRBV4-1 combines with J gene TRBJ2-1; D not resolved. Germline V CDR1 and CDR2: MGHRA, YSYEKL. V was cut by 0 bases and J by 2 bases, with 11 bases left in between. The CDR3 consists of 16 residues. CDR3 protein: CASSQDPETAYNEQFF. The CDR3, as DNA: TGCGCCAGCAGCCAAGATCCGGAGACTGCCTACAATGAGCAGTTCTTC.

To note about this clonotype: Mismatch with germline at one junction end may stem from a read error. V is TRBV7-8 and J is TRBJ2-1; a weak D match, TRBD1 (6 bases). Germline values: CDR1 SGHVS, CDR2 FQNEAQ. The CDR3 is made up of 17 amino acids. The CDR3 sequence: CTSSLGGWGTWYNEQFF. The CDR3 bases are TGTACCAGCAGCTTAGGGGGATGGGGTACCTGGTACAATGAGCAGTTCTTC.

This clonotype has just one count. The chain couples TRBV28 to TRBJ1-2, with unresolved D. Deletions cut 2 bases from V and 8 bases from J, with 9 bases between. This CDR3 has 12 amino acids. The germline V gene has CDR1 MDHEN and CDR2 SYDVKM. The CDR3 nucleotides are TGTGCCAGCAGTTTAGGGTTTTACGGCTACACCTTC. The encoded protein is CASSLGFYGYTF.

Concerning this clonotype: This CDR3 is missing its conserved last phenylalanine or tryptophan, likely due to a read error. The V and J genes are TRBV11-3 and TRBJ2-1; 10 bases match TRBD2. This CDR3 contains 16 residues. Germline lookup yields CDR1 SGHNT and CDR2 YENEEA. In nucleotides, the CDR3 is TGTGCCTGCAGCGCGCGGACTAGCGGCCCCTACAATGAGCAGTTCCTC. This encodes CACSARTSGPYNEQFL.

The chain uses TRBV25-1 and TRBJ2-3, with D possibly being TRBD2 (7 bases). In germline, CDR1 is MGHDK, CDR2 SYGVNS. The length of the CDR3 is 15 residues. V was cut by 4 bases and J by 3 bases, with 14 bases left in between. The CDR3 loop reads CASSVRGARTDTQYF. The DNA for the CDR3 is TGTGCCAGCAGTGTTCGGGGGGCGAGGACAGATACGCAGTATTTT. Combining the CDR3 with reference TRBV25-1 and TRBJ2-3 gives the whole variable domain EADIYQTPRYLVIGTGKKITLECSQTMGHDKMYWYQQDPGMELHLIHYSYGVNSTEKGDLSSESTVSRIRTEHFPLTLESARPSHTSQYLCASSVRGARTDTQYFGPGTRLTVL.

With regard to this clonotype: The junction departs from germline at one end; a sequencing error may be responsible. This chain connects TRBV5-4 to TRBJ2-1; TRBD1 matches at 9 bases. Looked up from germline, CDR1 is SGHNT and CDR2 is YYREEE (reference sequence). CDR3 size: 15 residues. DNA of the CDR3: TGTGCCAGCAGCTTTGGGGACAGGGATTACAATGAGCAATTCTTC. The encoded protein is CASSFGDRDYNEQFF.